The next 17 T cell receptor beta chains were all read from a single sample in a study of T cell clonality in common variable immunodeficiency. Sequenced by immunoSEQ multiplex PCR; TCRdb stores in-frame clones only, minus some. The sample holds approximately 37,000 clones, and no clone turns up only once. The sequenced material came from peripheral blood mononuclear cells. These receptors all stem from a person between 18 and 75 years old in good health.

The table lists this clone with many counts. The read terminates 3 residues before the CDR3 end, so the remaining end is supplied by the germline J gene. The V call is TRBV6-1, the J call TRBJ2-7; 9 nucleotides line up with TRBD1. The CDR3 has 16 amino acids. J gave up 0 bases and V 4 bases, and 7 bases lay outside the gene matches. The V gene's germline CDR1 is MNHNS and CDR2 SASEGT. The CDR3 here is CASSVYRGPSSYEQYF. The CDR3 bases that were read are TGTGCCAGCAGTGTCTACAGGGGGCCCAGCTCCTACGAG.

This clone was counted between two and nine times. Read sequence stops 3 residues before the CDR3 end, and the germline J gene provides the missing end. The chain links TRBV5-1 to TRBJ2-7, with a weak D call TRBD2 (5 bases). The CDR3 runs 16 residues. Germline CDR1 SGHRS, CDR2 YFSETQ. The V end was cut by 1 base, the J end by 0 bases, with 14 bases between. The CDR3 is CASSLFPSGTSYEQYF. The part of the CDR3 DNA that was read is TGCGCCAGCAGCTTGTTTCCGAGCGGAACCTCCTACGAG.

Concerning this clone: The CDR3 goes on 3 residues after the read ends, and that part is filled in from the germline J gene. The J gene is TRBJ1-2, the V gene TRBV19; no clear D gene. The CDR3 is 17 residues long. CDR1 and CDR2 from the germline V gene are LNHDA and SQIVND (reference sequence). The DNA read from the CDR3 is TGTGCCAGTAGTATAGTCAGGCTAGCGGGAATGTACAATGAC. It yields the protein CASSIVRLAGMYND. The whole CDR3 protein is CASSIVRLAGMYNDYTF.

This clone appeared a few times. The sequenced fragment ends 3 residues before the CDR3 boundary, so the rest is inferred from the germline J gene. The chain carries TRBV18 and TRBJ2-7; 9 bases are shared with TRBD1. The trim removed 3 bases at V and 6 bases at J, leaving 15 bases unmatched. CDR3 size: 17 residues. The germline CDR1 and CDR2 sequences are KGHSH and LQKENI. The part of the CDR3 DNA that was read is TGTGCCAGCTCACCGTACCCTTTCGGACAGGGGCTTCGCGAG. Protein sequence: CASSPYPFGQGLRE. The CDR3 as a whole reads CASSPYPFGQGLREQYF.

This clone was seen repeatedly, ten times or more. The read is 3 residues too short to cover the CDR3 end, so that end is filled in from the germline J gene. The genes are TRBV2 and TRBJ2-1; 14 bases agree with TRBD2. This CDR3 comprises 17 residues. Germline V lookup: CDR1 SNHLY, CDR2 FYNNEI. V was pared by 6 bases and J by 7 bases, with 11 bases of the junction left unmatched. The CDR3 region is CASSPFRTSGRSNEQFF. CDR3 DNA, as far as it was read: TGTGCCAGCAGCCCCTTTAGGACTAGCGGGAGGTCGAATGAG.

This clone was seen ten or more times. The read comes to an end 3 residues before the CDR3 does, leaving the germline J gene to fill in the end. The rearrangement uses TRBV7-3 and TRBJ2-3; D possibly corresponds to TRBD2 (6 bases). This CDR3 is 17 amino acids long. Deletions cut 2 bases from V and 8 bases from J, with 23 bases between. From germline, CDR1 is SGHTA and CDR2 FQGTGA. The part of the CDR3 DNA that was read is TGTGCCAGCAGCTTAGGGGACTCCTACCCCCCCTTGGGTACG. Translation: CASSLGDSYPPLGT. The whole CDR3 region reads CASSLGDSYPPLGTQYF.

On this clone itself: The CDR3 goes on 3 residues after the read ends, and that part is filled in from the germline J gene. The genes are TRBV2 and TRBJ1-1; no definite D call. CDR1 is SNHLY, CDR2 FYNNEI, per germline. CDR3 length equals 13 residues. With 7 bases removed from V and 0 bases from J, the gap between germline ends came to 9 bases. Partial CDR3 DNA: TGTGCCAGCACAAGGGCACTGAACACTGAA. Its protein is CASTRALNTE. In full, the CDR3 reads CASTRALNTEAFF.

Ten or more counts support this clone. The CDR3 reads CASSSDRENYGYTF. The part of the CDR3 DNA that was read is TGTGCCAGCAGCTCTGACAGGGAGAACTATGGC. This chain links TRBV5-6 with TRBJ1-2, with 7 nucleotides matching TRBD1. The read ends 3 residues shy of where the CDR3 ends; the end is completed using the germline J gene. The CDR3 runs 14 residues. The V segment lost 3 bases and the J segment 2 bases; nucleotides outside the gene matches: 4. CDR1 and CDR2 from the germline V gene are SGHDT and YYEEEE. Using reference TRBV5-6 and TRBJ1-2 for the parts outside the CDR3, the full variable domain is DAGVTQSPTHLIKTRGQQVTLRCSPKSGHDTVSWYQQALGQGPQFIFQYYEEEERQRGNFPDRFSGHQFPNYSSELNVNALLLGDSALYLCASSSDRENYGYTFGSGTRLTVV.

In regard to this clone: From the germline J gene comes the end of the CDR3, since the read stops 3 residues before it. V usage is TRBV5-1 and J usage is TRBJ2-5, with D perhaps TRBD2 (5 bases). The CDR3 is made up of 17 amino acids. The V and J ends lost 0 bases and 1 base respectively, with 16 bases between them. Germline values: CDR1 SGHRS, CDR2 YFSETQ. The part of the CDR3 DNA that was read is TGCGCCAGCAGCTTGGGGCATGTGGCGGGCCTCCAAGAGACC. It encodes CASSLGHVAGLQET. The CDR3 as a whole reads CASSLGHVAGLQETQYF.

This clone was recorded at least ten times. Read data end 3 residues before the CDR3 end; the end is taken from the germline J gene. J is TRBJ2-2 and V is TRBV5-6; no reliable D call. Germline CDR1 is SGHDT and CDR2 is YYEEEE. CDR3 length: 15 amino acids. The sequenced part of the CDR3 DNA is TGTGCCAGCAGCTTGGTGGCAAATATGAATGAAAAG. As protein: CASSLVANMNEK. Given in full, the CDR3 is CASSLVANMNEKLFF.

This clone was counted ten times or more. The CDR3 end is not reached by the read, which stops 3 residues before it; the germline J gene fills it in. The rearrangement joins TRBV7-2 to TRBJ2-6; D is unresolved. CDR3 size: 14 residues. The germline V and J ends were trimmed by 7 bases and 0 bases, with 7 bases remaining between them. Germline V gene data show CDR1 as SGHTA and CDR2 as FQGNSA. The CDR3 region is CASIQSSGANVLTF. CDR3 DNA (partial): TGTGCCAGCATCCAGAGCTCTGGGGCCAACGTC.

This clone was counted at least ten times. The read is 3 residues too short to cover the CDR3 end, so that end is filled in from the germline J gene. This rearrangement joins TRBV5-1 to TRBJ2-6, with unresolved D. Germline CDR1 is SGHRS and CDR2 is YFSETQ. Trimming took off 1 base at V and 3 bases at J, with 8 bases between the two ends. The CDR3 is 15 residues long. CDR3 sequence reads: CASSLIPVGANVLTF. The CDR3 bases that were read are TGCGCCAGCAGCTTGATCCCAGTTGGGGCCAACGTC. Drawing the rest from reference TRBV5-1 and TRBJ2-6, the complete variable domain is KAGVTQTPRYLIKTRGQQVTLSCSPISGHRSVSWYQQTPGQGLQFLFEYFSETQRNKGNFPGRFSGRQFSNSRSEMNVSTLELGDSALYLCASSLIPVGANVLTFGAGSRLTVL.

This clone was counted at least ten times. The missing CDR3 end, 3 residues past where the read stops, is filled in from the germline J gene. The J gene is TRBJ2-1, the V gene TRBV7-9, with 11 bases identical to TRBD1. Looked up from germline, CDR1 is SEHNR and CDR2 is FQNEAQ (reference sequence). Losses at the gene ends were 6 bases for V and 7 bases for J; bases not matched to a gene: 2. This CDR3 has 13 amino acids. The CDR3 sequence is CASRGDRGNEQFF. Incomplete CDR3 DNA: TGTGCCAGCAGGGGGGACAGGGGGAATGAG.

In its sample, this clone was seen many times. This CDR3 is CASSGLAAYEQYF. The CDR3 bases that were read are TGTGCCAGCAGTGGACTAGCGGCGTACGAG. V gene TRBV2 combines with J gene TRBJ2-7; TRBD2 aligns across 9 bases. The CDR3 end is not reached by the read, which stops 3 residues before it; the germline J gene fills it in. Germline V gives CDR1 SNHLY, CDR2 FYNNEI. The CDR3 has 13 residues. Trimming took 4 bases from V and 4 from J; bases not matched to a gene: 2.

Comment on this clone: The sequenced fragment ends 3 residues before the CDR3 boundary, so the rest is inferred from the germline J gene. The J gene is TRBJ2-7, the V gene TRBV20-1; the match to TRBD2 covers 7 bases. The CDR3 is 15 residues long. The germline V gene has CDR1 DFQATT and CDR2 SNEGSKA (reference sequence). V was clipped by 0 bases and J by 3 bases; unmatched bases: 8. CDR3 bases read: TGCAGTGCTAGAGATCTCAGAGGACTAGTCTACGAG. Translation: CSARDLRGLVYE. From start to end, the CDR3 is CSARDLRGLVYEQYF.

In regard to this clone: The read comes to an end 3 residues before the CDR3 does, leaving the germline J gene to fill in the end. The V gene is TRBV7-8, the J gene TRBJ1-2; no firm D call. V lost 5 bases and J lost 6, with 16 bases in between. Germline V lookup: CDR1 SGHVS, CDR2 FQNEAQ. This CDR3 region has 14 residues. The sequenced CDR3 bases are TGTGCCAGCAGCCGCGTTCGGACTGAAGATGGC. The encoded protein is CASSRVRTEDG. The CDR3, in full, reads CASSRVRTEDGYTF.

At least ten counts were recorded for this clone. CDR3 bases read: TGTGCCAGCAGTTCCACCGCTAGCGGGAGTATAAGAGATACG. It translates to CASSSTASGSIRDT. The full CDR3 protein reads CASSSTASGSIRDTQYF. The chain uses TRBV28 and TRBJ2-3; the match to TRBD2 covers 10 bases. With the read ending 3 residues before the CDR3 end, the germline J gene is used to fill in that end. Germline CDR1 is MDHEN and CDR2 is SYDVKM. CDR3 length equals 17 residues. The J segment lost 5 bases and the V segment lost 4 bases, leaving 12 bases of the junction unmatched. The full variable domain, its missing parts supplied by reference TRBV28 and TRBJ2-3, is DVKVTQSSRYLVKRTGEKVFLECVQDMDHENMFWYRQDPGLGLRLIYFSYDVKMKEKGDIPEGYSVSREKKERFSLILESASTNQTSMYLCASSSTASGSIRDTQYFGPGTRLTVL.